A single sample is the source of the 16 T cell receptor beta chains below, sequenced in a study of cytomegalovirus exposure and HLA in healthy donors. Amplification used 60 Vbeta primers and 13 Jbeta primers. Generated by immunoSEQ multiplex PCR, the TCRdb table keeps only in-frame clones and is missing some. The sample gives 160,000 or so clones, less than 85% of which show up once; 1.2% to 1.5% is in the top ten. Specimen: PBMCs. The receptors originated from a man in his 60s in good health and CMV-seronegative.

In regard to this clone: The junction differs from germline at one of its ends, possibly a read error. The rearrangement uses TRBV7-9 and TRBJ1-1; D is uncertain. The CDR3 runs to 13 residues. The germline V gene has CDR1 SEHNR and CDR2 FQNEAQ (reference sequence). CDR3 loop: CSSSFAGNTEAFF. CDR3 sequence (DNA): TGTTCCAGCAGCTTTGCAGGTAACACTGAAGCTTTCTTT.

The CDR3: CASSQGQGFGYTF. The CDR3 bases are TGTGCCAGCAGTCAGGGACAGGGTTTCGGCTACACCTTC. The V call is TRBV6-5, the J call TRBJ1-2, with TRBD1 identical over 9 bases. Germline loops: CDR1 MNHEY, CDR2 SVGAGI. The CDR3 covers 13 residues. V trimming: 5 bases; J trimming: 8 bases; junction bases outside the gene matches: 6.

This chain connects TRBV5-6 to TRBJ2-7, with TRBD1 matching 10 bases. The CDR3 covers 14 residues. The ends lost 4 bases at V and 6 bases at J; junction bases unmatched: 7. Looked up from germline, CDR1 is SGHDT and CDR2 is YYEEEE. The CDR3, as DNA: TGTGCCAGCAGCCCCGACAGGGGGCTTCTCGAGCAGTACTTC. It codes for CASSPDRGLLEQYF.

This chain uses TRBV5-1 with TRBJ2-3; 14 positions match TRBD2. The CDR3 is 18 residues long. Germline values: CDR1 SGHRS, CDR2 YFSETQ. The trim removed 0 bases at V and 3 bases at J, leaving 6 bases unmatched. For the CDR3, the DNA is TGCGCCAGCAGCTTGGCCCGACTAGCGGGAGGGCCAACAGATACGCAGTATTTT. Its protein is CASSLARLAGGPTDTQYF.

The rearrangement joins TRBV11-2 to TRBJ2-1, with 12 bases matching TRBD2. The CDR3 consists of 18 residues. Unmatched junction bases numbered 11, after V lost 4 bases and J lost 4 bases. CDR1 and CDR2 (germline): SGHAT, FQNNGV. The CDR3 protein is CASSSTPGLAGLYNEQFF. The DNA for the CDR3 is TGTGCCAGCAGCTCGACGCCGGGACTAGCGGGTTTGTACAATGAGCAGTTCTTC.

The chain carries TRBV15 and TRBJ2-4, with 9 bases that match TRBD2. This CDR3 has 16 residues. After removal of 5 bases from V and 0 bases from J, the junction contained 5 bases not matched to a gene. The V gene's germline CDR1 is LNHNV and CDR2 YYDKDF (reference sequence). The CDR3 DNA reads as TGTGCCACCAGCGCGGGCGGGGGGGTAGCCAAAAACATTCAGTACTTC. This encodes CATSAGGGVAKNIQYF. The complete variable domain, with remaining parts taken from reference TRBV15 and TRBJ2-4, reads DAMVIQNPRYQVTQFGKPVTLSCSQTLNHNVMYWYQQKSSQAPKLLFHYYDKDFNNEADTPDNFQSRRPNTSFCFLDIRSPGLGDTAMYLCATSAGGGVAKNIQYFGAGTRLSVL.

This clone was seen repeatedly, ten times or more. This chain joins TRBV6-1 and TRBJ1-1; D ambiguous. Germline CDR1 is MNHNS and CDR2 is SASEGT. CDR3 size: 13 residues. The V end was cut by 5 bases, the J end by 1 base, with 8 bases between. The DNA for the CDR3 is TGTGCCAGCAGTACCCGAGAGAACACTGAAGCTTTCTTT. This codes for CASSTRENTEAFF.

The genes are TRBV2 and TRBJ2-3, with TRBD2 matching over 10 bases. V lost 6 bases to trimming and J lost 0 bases; unmatched junction nucleotides: 0. The CDR3 contains 14 residues. Germline assignment: CDR1 SNHLY and CDR2 FYNNEI. The CDR3 DNA reads TGTGCCAGCAGACTAGCGGGGAGCACAGATACGCAGTATTTT. Amino acid sequence: CASRLAGSTDTQYF. The whole variable domain, filled in from reference TRBV2 and TRBJ2-3, reads EPEVTQTPSHQVTQMGQEVILRCVPISNHLYFYWYRQILGQKVEFLVSFYNNEISEKSEIFDDQFSVERPDGSNFTLKIRSTKLEDSAMYFCASRLAGSTDTQYFGPGTRLTVL.

The genes are TRBV9 and TRBJ2-3, with TRBD2 identical over 8 bases. The CDR3 is made up of 16 amino acids. The V gene's germline CDR1 is SGDLS and CDR2 YYNGEE. The V and J ends lost 2 bases and 0 bases, in that order; junction bases with no gene match: 5. The CDR3 sequence is CASSVVAGGSTDTQYF. The CDR3 region has the DNA TGTGCCAGCAGCGTTGTGGCGGGGGGAAGCACAGATACGCAGTATTTT.

This sequence joins TRBV10-3 and TRBJ2-2; D unclear. V was trimmed by 3 bases and J by 2 bases, leaving 7 bases between them. The CDR3 loop spans 14 amino acids. CDR1 ENHRY and CDR2 SYGVKD come from the germline V gene. The CDR3 region is CAISDRSNTGELFF. CDR3 DNA: TGTGCCATCAGTGATAGGAGTAACACCGGGGAGCTGTTTTTT.

The chain uses TRBV29-1 and TRBJ1-5, with D perhaps matching TRBD1 (5 bases). This CDR3 region has 13 residues. The germline CDR1 and CDR2 sequences are SQVTM and ANQGSEA. Trimming stripped 5 bases from V and 4 bases from J, with 12 bases between. CDR3 region: CSVYQGWNQPQHF. DNA for the CDR3: TGCAGCGTTTATCAGGGTTGGAATCAGCCCCAGCATTTT.

This chain joins TRBV30 and TRBJ2-2; 8 nucleotides align to TRBD2. The V and J ends lost 5 bases and 3 bases, in that order; junction bases with no gene match: 5. The CDR3 spans 14 residues. The germline gives CDR1 GTSNPN, CDR2 SVGIG (reference sequence). CDR3 region: CAWAGGRYTGELFF. Written as DNA, the CDR3 is TGTGCCTGGGCGGGGGGAAGGTACACCGGGGAGCTGTTTTTT.

This chain uses TRBV19 with TRBJ1-5, with no clear D. V was shortened by 2 bases and J by 6 bases, with 5 bases between the two germline ends. The V gene's germline CDR1 is LNHDA and CDR2 SQIVND (reference sequence). This CDR3 contains 12 residues. The CDR3 sequence is CASSIFSQPQHF. The CDR3 DNA reads as TGTGCCAGTAGTATATTTAGTCAGCCCCAGCATTTT. The complete variable domain, with remaining parts taken from reference TRBV19 and TRBJ1-5, reads DGGITQSPKYLFRKEGQNVTLSCEQNLNHDAMYWYRQDPGQGLRLIYYSQIVNDFQKGDIAEGYSVSREKKESFPLTVTSAQKNPTAFYLCASSIFSQPQHFGDGTRLSIL.

V usage is TRBV5-5 and J usage is TRBJ2-7; 7 nucleotides align to TRBD1. CDR1 SGHKS and CDR2 YYEKEE come from the germline V gene (reference sequence). V dropped 0 bases and J dropped 2; count of bases not matched to a gene: 5. This CDR3 region has 15 residues. CDR3 residues: CASSLDGTAAYEQYF. In nucleotides, the CDR3 is TGTGCCAGCAGCTTGGATGGGACAGCCGCCTACGAGCAGTACTTC.

This chain uses TRBV10-3 with TRBJ1-1; perhaps TRBD1 as D (5 bases). Per the germline V gene, CDR1 is ENHRY and CDR2 is SYGVKD. The ends were cut back, 4 bases at V and 0 bases at J, with 9 bases in the middle. The CDR3 extends over 14 amino acids. CDR3 nucleotides: TGTGCCATCAGTGGAGGGGACTTGAACACTGAAGCTTTCTTT. Amino acid sequence: CAISGGDLNTEAFF.

In nucleotides, the CDR3 is TGTGCCAGCAGCTGGGGGGGACACCAAGAGACCCAGTACTTC. It yields the protein CASSWGGHQETQYF. The chain is built from TRBV7-3 and TRBJ2-5; 7 positions agree with TRBD2. The CDR3 has 14 amino acids. V lost 4 bases and J lost 0; bases outside the gene matches: 2. Germline V gene lookup returns CDR1 SGHTA and CDR2 FQGTGA.